The clone carrying this T cell receptor beta chain was picked up one time. This specimen belongs to a study of OX40 agonist ivuxolimab in advanced cancers. In germline, CDR1 is SEHNR, CDR2 FQNEAQ (reference sequence). The ends lost 3 bases at V and 4 bases at J; junction bases unmatched: 15. The CDR3 sequence is 19 residues long. TCRdb keeps only in-frame clones here, not all; method: immunoSEQ multiplex PCR. The sample has about 5,700 clones; roughly nine tenths are singletons. The source is an adult with an advanced solid tumor such as melanoma, head and neck, liver or kidney cancer. The specimen was CD4+ or CD8+ T cells sorted from blood, collected in a trial of the OX40 agonist ivuxolimab. This chain uses TRBV7-9 with TRBJ2-7; 13 nucleotides line up with TRBD2. The CDR3 loop is CASSFWKIGLAGEIYEQYF. The DNA of the CDR3 is TGTGCCAGCAGCTTTTGGAAAATAGGACTAGCGGGAGAAATATACGAGCAGTACTTC.